A selection of T cell receptor beta chains follows, all from one sample in a study of T cells in Graves' hyperthyroidism and ophthalmopathy. TCRdb reanalysed the multiplex PCR reads using MiXCR and keeps one entry per CDR3 protein. The sample includes approximately 220,000 distinct CDR3 sequences, 15% to 20% of them seen just once. The sample was blood. The receptors were sampled from a man aged 35-49 years with Graves' hyperthyroidism. The CDR3 runs from the conserved cysteine through the conserved F or W. D genes are given only for firm matches. Only some rows state a clone size, as once, few, many or a class for expanded clones.

j_call | clone_size | v_call | d_call | cdr3_aa | cdr3_nt
TRBJ2-1 | - | TRBV19 | TRBD2 | CASSIESGGTYNEQFF | TGTGCCAGTAGTATAGAAAGCGGGGGGACCTACAATGAGCAGTTCTTC
TRBJ1-2 | many | TRBV19 | TRBD1 | CASSMGQADAIYGYTF | TGTGCCAGTAGTATGGGACAGGCCGACGCTATCTATGGCTACACCTTC
TRBJ2-5 | many | TRBV13 | TRBD1 | CASSLGSGTGRFETQYF | TGTGCCAGCAGCTTAGGGTCCGGGACAGGGAGGTTCGAGACCCAGTACTTC
TRBJ2-2 | - | TRBV13 | - | CASRNLVPGELFF | TGTGCCAGCAGAAACCTGGTGCCCGGGGAGCTGTTTTTT
TRBJ2-5 | few | TRBV9 | - | CASSPLGSTQETQYF | TGTGCCAGCAGCCCCCTGGGCTCAACACAAGAGACCCAGTACTTC
TRBJ2-5 | many | TRBV20-1 | TRBD2 | CSARVERGRETQYF | TGCAGTGCTAGAGTCGAGCGGGGTCGGGAGACCCAGTACTTC
TRBJ1-5 | few | TRBV5-4 | - | CASSLDGSGDQPQHF | TGTGCCAGCAGCTTGGACGGGTCTGGTGATCAGCCCCAGCATTTT
TRBJ2-1 | - | TRBV7-3 | TRBD2 | CASSLVTAGVYEQFF | TGTGCCAGCAGCTTAGTGACAGCGGGAGTGTATGAGCAGTTCTTC
TRBJ2-7 | - | TRBV11-2 | - | CASSLDPPRPGTASSYEQYF | TGTGCCAGCAGCTTAGATCCGCCCCGCCCCGGGACGGCGAGCTCCTACGAGCAGTACTTC
TRBJ2-3 | many | TRBV20-1 | TRBD2 | CSATGTSGSTDTQYF | TGCAGTGCAACCGGGACTAGCGGAAGCACAGATACGCAGTATTTT
TRBJ1-6 | many | TRBV5-1 | TRBD1 | CASSLDQGGNSPLHF | TGCGCCAGCAGCTTGGACCAGGGGGGTAATTCACCCCTCCACTTT
TRBJ2-1 | - | TRBV19 | - | CASSFDTYNEQFF | TGTGCCAGTAGTTTCGACACCTACAATGAGCAGTTCTTC
TRBJ1-1 | many | TRBV12-3/TRBV12-4 | - | CASSLAGGGREAFF | TGTGCCAGCAGTTTAGCTGGGGGGGGCCGGGAAGCTTTCTTT
TRBJ2-2 | few | TRBV3-1 | TRBD2 | CASSLSGGADTGELSF | TGTGCCAGCAGCCTTAGCGGGGGGGCGGACACCGGGGAGCTGTCTTTT
TRBJ2-7 | - | TRBV7-2 | - | CASSLASPALYEQYF | TGTGCCAGCAGCTTAGCGTCACCGGCCCTTTACGAGCAGTACTTC
TRBJ1-1 | many | TRBV20-1 | - | CSAWGSTEAFF | TGCAGTGCCTGGGGCTCCACTGAAGCTTTCTTT
TRBJ2-1 | - | TRBV9 | TRBD1 | CASSSGEGTGALNEQFF | TGTGCCAGCAGCTCAGGGGAGGGGACAGGGGCGCTCAATGAGCAGTTCTTC
TRBJ2-6 | - | TRBV12-3/TRBV12-4 | - | CASSSGEGTSGANVLTF | TGTGCCAGCAGTTCGGGTGAGGGTACCTCTGGGGCCAACGTCCTGACTTTC
TRBJ2-7 | few | TRBV7-2 | TRBD2 | CASSSVGGGRYSYEQYF | TGTGCCAGCAGCTCCGTTGGGGGGGGTAGATACTCCTACGAGCAGTACTTC
TRBJ1-2 | many | TRBV7-2 | - | CASSPRRGFGANYGYTF | TGTGCCAGCAGCCCCAGGAGAGGGTTTGGAGCTAACTATGGCTACACCTTC
TRBJ2-1 | many | TRBV20-1 | TRBD2 | CSARPSGSYNEQFF | TGCAGTGCAAGACCTAGCGGCTCCTACAATGAGCAGTTCTTC
TRBJ1-1 | many | TRBV7-9 | - | CASNRRNTEAFF | TGTGCCAGCAATAGACGAAACACTGAAGCTTTCTTT
TRBJ1-1 | - | TRBV18 | - | CASSPPKAGAFF | TGTGCCAGCTCACCACCAAAAGCAGGAGCTTTCTTT
TRBJ2-3 | many | TRBV3-1 | - | CASSRFGGGIADTQYF | TGTGCCAGCAGCCGCTTCGGTGGGGGGATCGCAGATACGCAGTATTTT
TRBJ2-5 | - | TRBV5-6 | - | CASSLSAQETQYF | TGTGCCAGCAGCTTGAGCGCCCAAGAGACCCAGTACTTC
TRBJ2-3 | few | TRBV10-3 | - | CAISESISVWGTSTDTQYF | TGTGCCATCAGTGAGTCAATATCTGTCTGGGGAACTAGCACAGATACGCAGTATTTT
TRBJ2-3 | many | TRBV6-1 | TRBD2 | CASSSRGTSGTTDTQYF | TGTGCCAGCAGTTCCCGGGGGACTAGCGGGACAACAGATACGCAGTATTTT
TRBJ2-1 | few | TRBV28 | TRBD2 | CASSSPEAGGPHEQFF | TGTGCCAGCAGTTCCCCCGAGGCGGGGGGGCCCCATGAGCAGTTCTTC
TRBJ1-1 | few | TRBV15 | - | CATSSASEYTEAFF | TGTGCCACCAGCAGTGCCTCGGAGTACACTGAAGCTTTCTTT
TRBJ2-7 | many | TRBV7-8 | - | CASSSGRTSYEQYF | TGTGCCAGCAGCTCTGGACGTACCTCCTACGAGCAGTACTTC
TRBJ2-7 | many | TRBV6-1 | TRBD1 | CASLRQGASYEQYF | TGTGCCAGCCTCCGACAGGGGGCCTCCTACGAGCAGTACTTC
TRBJ2-2 | once | TRBV15 | TRBD1 | CATSAPGTGNTGELFF | TGTGCCACCAGCGCGCCCGGGACAGGGAACACCGGGGAGCTGTTTTTT
TRBJ2-7 | many | TRBV28 | TRBD1 | CASLEGASVQYF | TGTGCCTCCCTCGAGGGGGCTTCCGTGCAGTACTTC
TRBJ2-3 | many | TRBV7-3 | - | CASSLGQDDAQYF | TGTGCCAGCAGCTTAGGGCAGGACGACGCGCAGTATTTT
TRBJ1-5 | few | TRBV19 | - | CASSAGRGGNQPQHF | TGTGCCAGTAGTGCCGGTAGGGGGGGCAATCAGCCCCAGCATTTT
TRBJ1-4 | many | TRBV6-5 | TRBD1 | CASSYSTGSDEKLFF | TGTGCCAGCAGTTACTCGACAGGGAGCGATGAAAAACTGTTTTTT
TRBJ2-7 | many | TRBV7-9 | - | CASSLAPASEGYEQYF | TGTGCCAGCAGCTTAGCTCCAGCCTCAGAGGGATACGAGCAGTACTTC
TRBJ2-3 | - | TRBV5-1 | TRBD1 | CASSSGTGVSDTQYF | TGCGCCAGCAGCTCCGGGACAGGGGTCTCAGATACGCAGTATTTT
TRBJ2-3 | few | TRBV2 | TRBD2 | CASGPAGGHLSTDTQYF | TGTGCCAGCGGACCAGCGGGGGGGCACTTGAGCACAGATACGCAGTATTTT
TRBJ1-4 | - | TRBV12-3/TRBV12-4 | - | CASSLSPPNTNEKLFF | TGTGCCAGCAGTTTATCTCCGCCTAATACTAATGAAAAACTGTTTTTT
TRBJ2-2 | - | TRBV6-1 | - | CASSQHNPTGELFF | TGTGCCAGCAGCCAACATAATCCCACCGGGGAGCTGTTTTTT
TRBJ2-1 | - | TRBV6-1 | - | CASTPEMRQYNEQFF | TGTGCCAGCACCCCGGAGATGAGACAATACAATGAGCAGTTCTTC
TRBJ2-7 | - | TRBV20-1 | - | CSAISGKQYF | TGCAGTGCTATATCCGGCAAGCAGTACTTC
TRBJ1-5 | many | TRBV28 | TRBD1 | CASSAPGQAVVSNQPQHF | TGTGCCAGCAGTGCGCCGGGACAGGCGGTGGTTAGCAATCAGCCCCAGCATTTT
TRBJ1-2 | - | TRBV20-1 | - | CSATQREFVGYTF | TGCAGTGCAACCCAACGGGAGTTTGTTGGCTACACCTTC
TRBJ2-7 | - | TRBV6-1 | TRBD2 | CASSRRTSGTYEQYF | TGTGCCAGCAGTCGCAGGACTAGCGGAACCTACGAGCAGTACTTC
TRBJ2-7 | many | TRBV2 | - | CASNWGPEQYF | TGTGCCAGCAATTGGGGGCCCGAGCAGTACTTC
TRBJ2-3 | many | TRBV28 | TRBD2 | CASSLSRAGGPLDTQYF | TGTGCCAGCAGTTTAAGTCGAGCGGGGGGTCCTCTGGATACGCAGTATTTT
TRBJ1-3 | many | TRBV20-1 | TRBD1 | CSARETGGNTIYF | TGCAGTGCTAGAGAGACAGGGGGAAACACCATATATTTT
TRBJ1-3 | many | TRBV7-2 | - | CASSLAKGGLGNTIYF | TGTGCCAGCAGCTTAGCCAAGGGGGGGCTGGGAAACACCATATATTTT
TRBJ1-2 | - | TRBV20-1 | - | CSALRRGGGYGYTF | TGCAGTGCCCTCCGACGGGGGGGCGGCTATGGCTACACCTTC
TRBJ2-7 | - | TRBV27 | - | CASSWALPGPYEQYF | TGTGCCAGCAGTTGGGCACTTCCGGGACCCTACGAGCAGTACTTC
TRBJ1-5 | many | TRBV20-1 | - | CSARETGQHF | TGCAGTGCTAGAGAAACGGGCCAGCATTTT
TRBJ1-2 | - | TRBV3-1 | - | CASSQDYNQGPDGGGYTF | TGTGCCAGCAGCCAAGATTACAATCAGGGACCAGATGGCGGGGGCTACACCTTC
TRBJ2-2 | - | TRBV11-3 | TRBD1 | CASSPDQGAGGELFF | TGTGCCAGCAGCCCAGATCAGGGGGCCGGCGGGGAGCTGTTTTTT